The 21 T cell receptor beta chains in this list originate from one sample, sequenced in a study of beta chain features in type 1 diabetes listed by TCRdb under 2018. Library creation used the immunoSEQ multiplex PCR assay. The entire amount of isolated RNA was reverse transcribed using the High Capacity cDNA Reverse Transcription Kit, so the sequenced TCRB transcripts were expressed ones. Not all clones reach the TCRdb copy of this immuneACCESS table, which keeps in-frame sequences only. Checked studies attribute under half of the gap to unresolved V genes and leave the rest unexplained. For this sample the table gives about 410,000 clones, of which around 14% were detected only once. 0.03% to 0.04% of the sample is taken by the ten largest. The sequencing sample was made of naive CD4+ T cells from blood. The label giving this sample's cell subset or site can be read as: true naive CD4+ T cells. Receptor source: a man aged 30-40 years in good health.

This clone was seen a few times. V is TRBV11-2 and J is TRBJ2-1, with D uncertain. The germline V and J ends were trimmed by 5 bases and 4 bases, with 9 bases remaining between them. Germline V gene data show CDR1 as SGHAT and CDR2 as FQNNGV. This CDR3 is built from 13 residues. The chain's CDR3 is CASSHLRYNEQFF. The CDR3 DNA follows: TGTGCCAGCAGCCATCTCCGATACAATGAGCAGTTCTTC.

This clone has only a few counts. The rearrangement links TRBV5-1 to TRBJ2-3; tentatively, D is TRBD1 or TRBD2 (7 bases each). V lost 6 bases to trimming and J lost 3 bases, with 14 bases between them. CDR3 length equals 14 residues. The germline V gene encodes CDR1 SGHRS and CDR2 YFSETQ. The CDR3 DNA is TGCGCCAGCACAGGGGGGGCCAGGACAGATACGCAGTATTTT. Amino acids: CASTGGARTDTQYF. Drawing the rest from reference TRBV5-1 and TRBJ2-3, the complete variable domain is KAGVTQTPRYLIKTRGQQVTLSCSPISGHRSVSWYQQTPGQGLQFLFEYFSETQRNKGNFPGRFSGRQFSNSRSEMNVSTLELGDSALYLCASTGGARTDTQYFGPGTRLTVL.

This clone was counted many times. The gene calls are TRBV23-1 and TRBJ1-4; D is possibly TRBD1 (5 bases). TRBV23-1 is an ORF, with its function uncertain. The V end lost 2 bases, the J end lost 8 bases, and 12 bases lay between the germline ends. CDR3 length: 14 residues. The CDR3 region is CASSQQGFREKLFF. The CDR3 region has the DNA TGCGCCAGCAGTCAACAGGGTTTTCGCGAAAAACTGTTTTTT.

This clone was counted a few times. This chain uses TRBV9 with TRBJ2-3, with 7 bases that match TRBD1. Germline loops: CDR1 SGDLS, CDR2 YYNGEE. V shed 4 bases and J 0 bases; nucleotides not matched to a gene: 17. The CDR3 extends over 19 amino acids. The CDR3 loop reads CASSHRQGRERPSTDTQYF. CDR3 nucleotides: TGTGCCAGCAGCCACAGACAGGGACGTGAGAGGCCTAGCACAGATACGCAGTATTTT.

This clone was seen only a few times. The chain has TRBV28 and TRBJ2-7; 7 positions match TRBD1. The V and J ends lost 4 bases and 0 bases, in that order; junction bases with no gene match: 12. Per germline, CDR1 MDHEN and CDR2 SYDVKM. CDR3 length equals 17 residues. DNA for the CDR3: TGTGCCAGCAGTTCTAGTTCCGCCAACAGGGGCTCCTACGAGCAGTACGTC. Its protein is CASSSSSANRGSYEQYV.

The V gene is TRBV18, the J gene TRBJ2-7; 7 bases are shared with TRBD1. Germline trimming cut 6 bases from V and 4 bases from J; bases unmatched to any gene: 6. The CDR3 is 13 amino acids. Germline-derived CDR1 and CDR2 are KGHSH and LQKENI. The CDR3 here is CASSKGTVYEQYF. CDR3 coding DNA: TGTGCCAGCTCGAAGGGGACAGTTTACGAGCAGTACTTC.

V usage is TRBV5-6 and J usage is TRBJ2-4, with 7 positions matching TRBD1. The germline V gene has CDR1 SGHDT and CDR2 YYEEEE. The CDR3 totals 17 residues. Losses at the gene ends were 1 base for V and 4 bases for J; bases not matched to a gene: 11. In nucleotides, the CDR3 is TGTGCCAGCAGCTTGCCAGGGCTCCGACAGGGAAAAAACATTCAGTACTTC. Encoded protein: CASSLPGLRQGKNIQYF. Together with reference TRBV5-6 and TRBJ2-4, the CDR3 gives the full variable domain: DAGVTQSPTHLIKTRGQQVTLRCSPKSGHDTVSWYQQALGQGPQFIFQYYEEEERQRGNFPDRFSGHQFPNYSSELNVNALLLGDSALYLCASSLPGLRQGKNIQYFGAGTRLSVL.

This clone was counted a few times. The V gene is TRBV6-6, the J gene TRBJ2-7; weak D call: TRBD1 (6 bases). The germline V gene has CDR1 MNHNY and CDR2 SVGAGI (reference sequence). The V and J ends lost 5 bases and 4 bases respectively, with 18 bases between them. The CDR3 totals 15 residues. CDR3 region: CASSQPPQGTYEQYV. The CDR3 nucleotides read TGTGCCAGCAGTCAACCCCCGCAGGGGACGTACGAGCAGTACGTC.

This clone has only a few counts. The CDR3 protein is CASSQNRPGMGYTF. The CDR3 DNA reads TGTGCCAGCAGCCAAAACAGGCCCGGGATGGGCTACACCTTC. The gene calls are TRBV14 and TRBJ1-2; TRBD1 is a possible D gene (5 bases). V was cut by 2 bases and J by 8 bases, with 15 bases left in between. CDR3 length equals 14 residues. From germline, CDR1 is SGHDN and CDR2 FVKESK.

This chain uses TRBV29-1 with TRBJ2-5; no reliable D call. This CDR3 spans 13 amino acids. V lost 7 bases and J lost 2, with 14 bases in between. Germline CDR1 SQVTM, CDR2 ANQGSEA. CDR3 DNA sequence: TGCAGCGCATATCCCCGGGCACAAGAGACCCAGTACTTC. The encoded protein is CSAYPRAQETQYF.

This clone was found a few times. The CDR3 loop is CASSVRVAGQETQYF. The CDR3, as DNA: TGTGCCAGTAGTGTTCGGGTAGCGGGGCAAGAGACCCAGTACTTC. The J gene is TRBJ2-5, the V gene TRBV19, with TRBD2 matching 8 bases. The germline V gene has CDR1 LNHDA and CDR2 SQIVND (reference sequence). Trimming cost V 5 bases and J 2 bases; bases outside gene matches: 7. This CDR3 is 15 amino acids long.

The chain couples TRBV20-1 to TRBJ2-3; D is unclear. The CDR3 totals 11 residues. The V gene's germline CDR1 is DFQATT and CDR2 SNEGSKA (reference sequence). V lost 6 bases, J lost 5 bases, and 9 bases lay in between. CDR3 loop: CSALGRDTQYF. CDR3 bases: TGCAGTGCGTTGGGAAGAGATACGCAGTATTTT.

This clone was seen only a few times. The rearrangement uses TRBV4-3 and TRBJ1-4; a weak D match, TRBD1 (6 bases). Germline CDR1 is LGHNA and CDR2 is YSLEER. The CDR3 consists of 15 residues. V gave up 4 bases and J gave up 0 bases, with 9 bases separating them. CDR3 in DNA: TGCGCCAGCAGCCTAAACAGGGCAACTAATGAAAAACTGTTTTTT. Translated, it gives CASSLNRATNEKLFF.

The chain combines TRBV4-3 with TRBJ2-4, with a possible D match to TRBD1 (6 bases). Deletions cut 1 base from V and 5 bases from J, with 12 bases between. CDR3 length: 15 residues. The germline CDR1 and CDR2 sequences are LGHNA and YSLEER. In DNA, the CDR3 is TGCGCCAGCAGCCAAGCGACAGGCGGCCAAAACATTCAGTACTTC. Amino acids: CASSQATGGQNIQYF.

This clone turned up a few times. The V and J genes are TRBV4-3 and TRBJ2-3; the D gene could be TRBD1 or TRBD2 (5 bases each). This CDR3 spans 16 amino acids. Trimming shortened V by 1 base and J by 2 bases, and 13 bases separated the two germline ends. CDR1 and CDR2 (germline): LGHNA, YSLEER. CDR3 DNA: TGCGCCAGCAGCCAAGTGGGGCGGACTTACACAGATACGCAGTATTTT. Amino acid sequence: CASSQVGRTYTDTQYF.

This clone was detected only a few times. This chain joins TRBV30 and TRBJ2-1; D uncertain. Germline V CDR1 and CDR2: GTSNPN, SVGIG (reference sequence). V lost 2 bases and J lost 6, with 8 bases in between. This CDR3 is 12 amino acids long. The CDR3 DNA reads as TGTGCCTGGAGTTTTAGTGTCAATGAGCAGTTCTTC. Translated, it gives CAWSFSVNEQFF. The whole variable domain, remainder taken from reference TRBV30 and TRBJ2-1, is SQTIHQWPATLVQPVGSPLSLECTVEGTSNPNLYWYRQAAGRGLQLLFYSVGIGQISSEVPQNLSASRPQDRQFILSSKKLLLSDSGFYLCAWSFSVNEQFFGPGTRLTVL.

The rearrangement uses TRBV2 and TRBJ2-7; TRBD2 matches 12 bases. Germline CDR1 is SNHLY and CDR2 is FYNNEI. This CDR3 spans 15 amino acids. The trim removed 8 bases at V and 6 bases at J, leaving 11 bases unmatched. In nucleotides, the CDR3 is TGTGCCAGCGGACGGGCTAGCGGGAGGGCCGTCGAGCAGTACGTC. This encodes CASGRASGRAVEQYV.

CDR3 sequence (DNA): TGTGCCAGCAGTGCAAACAGGGGAAACATTCAGTACTTC. This sequence encodes CASSANRGNIQYF. J is TRBJ2-4 and V is TRBV5-6, with 7 positions matching TRBD1. Germline trimming cut 5 bases from V and 6 bases from J; bases unmatched to any gene: 5. CDR1 is SGHDT, CDR2 YYEEEE, per germline. The CDR3 length is 13 residues.

This clone appeared a few times. V gene TRBV9 combines with J gene TRBJ2-3; 9 positions match TRBD2. CDR1 is SGDLS, CDR2 YYNGEE, per germline. V lost 4 bases and J lost 2; bases outside the gene matches: 14. CDR3 size: 18 residues. CDR3 nucleotides: TGTGCCAGCAGCCCCCGTTGGGTAGCGGGGGCCGACACAGATACGCAGTATTTT. Its translation is CASSPRWVAGADTDTQYF.

This clone was detected a few times. The chain links TRBV5-1 to TRBJ2-2; D perhaps matches TRBD2 (6 bases). From germline, CDR1 is SGHRS and CDR2 YFSETQ. V lost 3 bases to trimming and J lost 4 bases, with 16 bases between them. The CDR3 loop spans 16 amino acids. Here the CDR3 DNA reads TGCGCCAGCAGCTCCGACCCGGCGGGGAGCACCGGGGAGCTGTTTTTT. This sequence encodes CASSSDPAGSTGELFF.

This clone was seen a handful of times. This sample includes further DNA sequences coding for the same CDR3. The chain employs TRBV29-1 and TRBJ2-1, with D possibly TRBD2 on 6 matching bases. There are 10 residues in the CDR3. CDR1 is SQVTM, CDR2 ANQGSEA, per germline. Trimming stripped 6 bases from V and 6 bases from J, with 6 bases between. Here the CDR3 reads CSVGGNEQFF. In DNA, the CDR3 is TGCAGCGTGGGGGGCAATGAGCAGTTCTTC.